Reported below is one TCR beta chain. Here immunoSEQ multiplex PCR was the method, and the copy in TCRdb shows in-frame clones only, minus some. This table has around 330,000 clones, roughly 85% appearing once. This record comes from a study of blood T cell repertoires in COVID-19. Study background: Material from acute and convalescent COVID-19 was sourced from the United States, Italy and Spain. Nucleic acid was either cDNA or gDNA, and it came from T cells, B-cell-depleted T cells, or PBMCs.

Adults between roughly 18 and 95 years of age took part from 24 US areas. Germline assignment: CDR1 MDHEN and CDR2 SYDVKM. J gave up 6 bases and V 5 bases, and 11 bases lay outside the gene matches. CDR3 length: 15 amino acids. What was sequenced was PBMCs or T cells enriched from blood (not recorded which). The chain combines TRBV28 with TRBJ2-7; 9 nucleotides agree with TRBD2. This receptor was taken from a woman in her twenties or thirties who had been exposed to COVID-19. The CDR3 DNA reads TGTGCCAGCAGTAAGAAGGGACTAGCTGGGGGCGAGCAGTACTTC. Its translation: CASSKKGLAGGEQYF.